One T cell receptor (beta chain) is described in this entry. The record originates from a study of blood T cell repertoires in COVID-19. On the study more broadly: From T cells, B-cell-depleted T cells, or PBMCs came the material, which was cDNA or gDNA.

The CDR3 consists of 15 residues. The V end lost 2 bases, the J end lost 3 bases, and 12 bases lay between the germline ends. Germline V CDR1 and CDR2: SGHAT, FQNNGV. Libraries were prepared by immunoSEQ multiplex PCR; TCRdb keeps only in-frame clonotypes and omits some of them. Here the sample spans about 80,000 clones, approximately 82% being singletons. Sequencing was done on a sample of peripheral blood. The TCR sequence derives from a man at least 80 years old with active or convalescent COVID-19. The chain employs TRBV11-2 and TRBJ2-3; the D gene is possibly TRBD2 (5 bases). In nucleotides, the CDR3 is TGTGCCAGCAGCTTATCGATCCGGGGTACAGATACGCAGTATTTT. Translated, it gives CASSLSIRGTDTQYF.